This is a list of T cell receptor beta chains from one sample in a study of T cell responses to AZD1222 COVID-19 vaccine. Assay used: immunoSEQ multiplex PCR; TCRdb lists only in-frame clones, some missing. The data show 93,000 or so clones, 90% seen once. Sample: peripheral blood, taken on day 0 of AZD1222 vaccination. The receptors stem from an adult in good health. CDR3s include the opening cysteine and the closing phenylalanine or tryptophan. A D gene is named only where the DNA matches it firmly. Rows give clone size only sometimes, using once, few, many, or a class for an expanded clone.

d_call: NA; j_call: TRBJ2-7; clone_size: NA; v_call: TRBV6-6; cdr3_length: 12; cdr3_nt: TGTGCCAGCAGTCCGCAGGGCTACGAGCAGTACTTC; cdr3_aa: CASSPQGYEQYF
d_call: NA; j_call: TRBJ2-3; clone_size: NA; v_call: TRBV5-5; cdr3_length: 12; cdr3_nt: TGTGCCAGCAGCTTGTCTTTAGATACGCAGTATTTT; cdr3_aa: CASSLSLDTQYF
d_call: NA; j_call: TRBJ2-7; clone_size: NA; v_call: TRBV21-1; cdr3_length: 20; cdr3_nt: TGTGCCAGCAGCGTAAAGTACCCTTATACCGACAGGGATGGGTCCTACGAGCAGTACTTC; cdr3_aa: CASSVKYPYTDRDGSYEQYF
d_call: NA; j_call: TRBJ1-3; clone_size: NA; v_call: TRBV7-8; cdr3_length: 18; cdr3_nt: TGTGCCAGCAGCCCACATCGGACACCCCGTACTTCTGGAAACACCATATATTTT; cdr3_aa: CASSPHRTPRTSGNTIYF
d_call: TRBD1; j_call: TRBJ1-2; clone_size: NA; v_call: TRBV5-1; cdr3_length: 13; cdr3_nt: TGCGCCAGCAGCTTGCCTGGACAGGGAGGCTACACCTTC; cdr3_aa: CASSLPGQGGYTF
d_call: NA; j_call: TRBJ2-7; clone_size: few; v_call: TRBV3-1/TRBV3-2; cdr3_length: 15; cdr3_nt: TGTGCCAGCAGCCAAGGGTTCGGGACAAACTGGGAGCAGTACTTC; cdr3_aa: CASSQGFGTNWEQYF
d_call: TRBD1; j_call: TRBJ1-4; clone_size: NA; v_call: TRBV19; cdr3_length: 15; cdr3_nt: TGTGCCAGTAGCCGCCGGGACAGGCCCAATGAAAAACTGTTTTTT; cdr3_aa: CASSRRDRPNEKLFF
d_call: NA; j_call: TRBJ2-1; clone_size: NA; v_call: TRBV5-4; cdr3_length: 14; cdr3_nt: TGTGCCAGCAGCTTGTGGGGGGCCTACAATGAGCAGTTCTTC; cdr3_aa: CASSLWGAYNEQFF
d_call: NA; j_call: TRBJ1-4; clone_size: NA; v_call: TRBV14; cdr3_length: 17; cdr3_nt: TGTGCCAGCAGCTACAGACCCGGACAGATCAACGGTGAAAAACTGTTTTTT; cdr3_aa: CASSYRPGQINGEKLFF
d_call: NA; j_call: TRBJ1-4; clone_size: NA; v_call: TRBV5-1; cdr3_length: 14; cdr3_nt: TGCGCCAGCAGCTTGGACAGCCCAAATGAAAAACTGTTTTTT; cdr3_aa: CASSLDSPNEKLFF
d_call: NA; j_call: TRBJ2-5; clone_size: NA; v_call: TRBV28; cdr3_length: 16; cdr3_nt: TGTGCCAGCAGTTCAGTCCCAAGAGGCCTCCAAGAGACCCAGTACTTC; cdr3_aa: CASSSVPRGLQETQYF
d_call: NA; j_call: TRBJ2-3; clone_size: once; v_call: TRBV25-1; cdr3_length: 14; cdr3_nt: TGTGCCAGCAGTGGGCCCAGAGTCACCGATACGCAGTATTTT; cdr3_aa: CASSGPRVTDTQYF
d_call: NA; j_call: TRBJ2-2; clone_size: NA; v_call: TRBV19; cdr3_length: 13; cdr3_nt: TGTGCCAGTAGACTCCTGAACACCGGGGAGCTGTTTTTT; cdr3_aa: CASRLLNTGELFF
d_call: TRBD1; j_call: TRBJ1-5; clone_size: NA; v_call: TRBV5-1; cdr3_length: 14; cdr3_nt: TGCGCCAGCAGGGAGGGACAGGGCAATCAGCCCCAGCATTTT; cdr3_aa: CASREGQGNQPQHF
d_call: NA; j_call: TRBJ2-5; clone_size: once; v_call: TRBV12-3/TRBV12-4; cdr3_length: 13; cdr3_nt: TGTGCCAGCAGTTTATCCAGAGAAGAGACCCAGTACTTC; cdr3_aa: CASSLSREETQYF
d_call: NA; j_call: TRBJ1-5; clone_size: NA; v_call: TRBV7-8; cdr3_length: 13; cdr3_nt: TGTGCCAGCAGCTGGACGAGGGCCCAGCCCCAGCATTTT; cdr3_aa: CASSWTRAQPQHF
d_call: TRBD1; j_call: TRBJ1-2; clone_size: NA; v_call: TRBV19; cdr3_length: 15; cdr3_nt: TGTGCCAGTAGTATGGGCCGGACAGGGAAATATGGCTACACCTTC; cdr3_aa: CASSMGRTGKYGYTF
d_call: NA; j_call: TRBJ1-6; clone_size: NA; v_call: TRBV25-1; cdr3_length: 15; cdr3_nt: TGTGCCAGCAGTGGCTCTTTCGACCTGGATTCACCCCTCCACTTT; cdr3_aa: CASSGSFDLDSPLHF
d_call: NA; j_call: TRBJ1-1; clone_size: NA; v_call: TRBV4-2; cdr3_length: 10; cdr3_nt: TGTGCCAGCAGCCCACCTGAAGCTTTCTTT; cdr3_aa: CASSPPEAFF
d_call: NA; j_call: TRBJ2-5; clone_size: NA; v_call: TRBV5-6; cdr3_length: 15; cdr3_nt: TGTGCCAGCAGCTTGGTGACGCAACTGATAGAGACCCAGTACTTC; cdr3_aa: CASSLVTQLIETQYF
d_call: NA; j_call: TRBJ1-5; clone_size: few; v_call: TRBV19; cdr3_length: 15; cdr3_nt: TGTGCCAGTACCCCACGGGGGACCCAATATCAGCCCCAGCATTTT; cdr3_aa: CASTPRGTQYQPQHF
d_call: NA; j_call: TRBJ1-6; clone_size: NA; v_call: TRBV7-2; cdr3_length: 15; cdr3_nt: TGTGCCAGCAGCCTACAGAGCTCCTATAATTCACCCCTCCACTTT; cdr3_aa: CASSLQSSYNSPLHF
d_call: TRBD1; j_call: TRBJ2-7; clone_size: once; v_call: TRBV12-3/TRBV12-4; cdr3_length: 13; cdr3_nt: TGTGCCAGCAGTTGGGACAGGGGAGGAGAGCAGTACTTC; cdr3_aa: CASSWDRGGEQYF
d_call: NA; j_call: TRBJ1-4; clone_size: NA; v_call: TRBV4-1; cdr3_length: 15; cdr3_nt: TGCGCCAGCAGTTTCTCATCTACAACTAATGAAAAACTGTTTTTT; cdr3_aa: CASSFSSTTNEKLFF
d_call: NA; j_call: TRBJ1-6; clone_size: NA; v_call: TRBV28; cdr3_length: 15; cdr3_nt: TGTGCCGTCCGTGAACAGGGCTCCTATAATTCACCCCTCCACTTT; cdr3_aa: CAVREQGSYNSPLHF
d_call: NA; j_call: TRBJ1-5; clone_size: NA; v_call: TRBV7-7; cdr3_length: 16; cdr3_nt: TGTGCTAGCAGCCCGGGACGGGAACCGGCCAATCAGCCCCAGCATTTT; cdr3_aa: CASSPGREPANQPQHF
d_call: NA; j_call: TRBJ1-5; clone_size: NA; v_call: TRBV10-3; cdr3_length: 13; cdr3_nt: TGTGCCACCCGGGACGAGCTGAATCAGCCCCAGCATTTT; cdr3_aa: CATRDELNQPQHF
d_call: TRBD2; j_call: TRBJ2-3; clone_size: NA; v_call: TRBV28; cdr3_length: 14; cdr3_nt: TGTGCCAGCAGGAGCGGGGGCCACACAGATACGCAGTATTTT; cdr3_aa: CASRSGGHTDTQYF
d_call: TRBD1; j_call: TRBJ1-3; clone_size: once; v_call: TRBV28; cdr3_length: 14; cdr3_nt: TGTGCCAGCAGTCCCTCCGGGACAGGGTTTGTGTTACATTTT; cdr3_aa: CASSPSGTGFVLHF
d_call: TRBD1; j_call: TRBJ2-7; clone_size: NA; v_call: TRBV19; cdr3_length: 14; cdr3_nt: TGTGCCAGTAGTGCCGGGACAGGGGTATACGAGCAGTACTTC; cdr3_aa: CASSAGTGVYEQYF
d_call: NA; j_call: TRBJ2-1; clone_size: NA; v_call: TRBV6-6; cdr3_length: 15; cdr3_nt: TGTGCCAGCAGTCGGGACTTCTTGGGGTACAATGAGCAGTTCTTC; cdr3_aa: CASSRDFLGYNEQFF
d_call: NA; j_call: TRBJ1-3; clone_size: NA; v_call: TRBV7-9; cdr3_length: 13; cdr3_nt: TGTGCCAGCAGCTCTAATTCTGGAAACACCATATATTTT; cdr3_aa: CASSSNSGNTIYF
d_call: NA; j_call: TRBJ1-4; clone_size: NA; v_call: TRBV2; cdr3_length: 12; cdr3_nt: TGTGCCAGCAGTGAAACGACAAATTTACTGTTTTTT; cdr3_aa: CASSETTNLLFF
d_call: TRBD1; j_call: TRBJ1-2; clone_size: once; v_call: TRBV5-4; cdr3_length: 14; cdr3_nt: TGTGCCAGCAGAGTTGACAGGGGCGCGTCTCTCTACACCTTC; cdr3_aa: CASRVDRGASLYTF
d_call: NA; j_call: TRBJ1-3; clone_size: NA; v_call: TRBV15; cdr3_length: 16; cdr3_nt: TGTGCCACCGGGGCAGGCAGGCCGACCTCTGGAAACACCATATATTTT; cdr3_aa: CATGAGRPTSGNTIYF
d_call: TRBD2; j_call: TRBJ2-7; clone_size: NA; v_call: TRBV5-1; cdr3_length: 18; cdr3_nt: TGCGCCAGCAGCCCAGGAGGGACTAGCGGTTCCCTGGTCTACGAGCAGTACTTC; cdr3_aa: CASSPGGTSGSLVYEQYF
d_call: TRBD1; j_call: TRBJ2-1; clone_size: NA; v_call: TRBV19; cdr3_length: 14; cdr3_nt: TGTGCCAGTAGTAGGACAGGGGCGGTGGATGAGCAGTTCTTC; cdr3_aa: CASSRTGAVDEQFF
d_call: NA; j_call: TRBJ1-4; clone_size: NA; v_call: TRBV29-1; cdr3_length: 14; cdr3_nt: TGCAGCGTTCAACAGGGTCCTGCTAATGAAAAACTGTTTTTT; cdr3_aa: CSVQQGPANEKLFF
d_call: NA; j_call: TRBJ2-5; clone_size: once; v_call: TRBV19; cdr3_length: 13; cdr3_nt: TGTGCCAGCCGAACAGGGCCATGGGAGACCCAGTACTTC; cdr3_aa: CASRTGPWETQYF
d_call: TRBD1; j_call: TRBJ2-7; clone_size: once; v_call: TRBV24-1; cdr3_length: 16; cdr3_nt: TGTGCCACCAGTGATGCCCCCGGGACAGGGTTTTTCGAGCAGTACTTC; cdr3_aa: CATSDAPGTGFFEQYF
d_call: NA; j_call: TRBJ2-1; clone_size: NA; v_call: TRBV24-1; cdr3_length: 15; cdr3_nt: TGTGCCACCAGTGAGGGTGCCGGTGGCCACAATGAGCAGTTCTTC; cdr3_aa: CATSEGAGGHNEQFF
d_call: NA; j_call: TRBJ2-6; clone_size: NA; v_call: TRBV6-5; cdr3_length: 12; cdr3_nt: TGTGCCAGCAGTTACGGGGCCAACGTCCTGACTTTC; cdr3_aa: CASSYGANVLTF
d_call: NA; j_call: TRBJ1-5; clone_size: NA; v_call: TRBV7-9; cdr3_length: 15; cdr3_nt: TGTGCCAGCAGCACGAACAGGGATAGCAATCAGCCCCAGCATTTT; cdr3_aa: CASSTNRDSNQPQHF
d_call: TRBD2; j_call: TRBJ2-5; clone_size: NA; v_call: TRBV18; cdr3_length: 16; cdr3_nt: TGTGCCAGCTCACAGAATAGCGGGGAGCTCCAAGAGACCCAGTACTTC; cdr3_aa: CASSQNSGELQETQYF